This T cell receptor (beta chain) emerged from a study of response to subunit inactivated influenza vaccine. Study observations and caveats: It was suggested by the authors that few new T cells are recruited by each seasonal influenza vaccination.

From the RT-PCR reads, TCRdb called clonotypes with MiXCR, one entry per CDR3 protein. This repertoire shows around 490,000 distinct CDR3 sequences, approximately 7.7% found once; its top ten account for over 10%. Germline V gene lookup returns CDR1 SQVTM and CDR2 ANQGSEA. CDR3 size: 11 residues. Deletions cut 7 bases from V and 11 bases from J, with 18 bases between. This clonotype was counted a few times. Its antigen is currently unknown. V and J are TRBV29-1 and TRBJ2-7; a weak D match, TRBD2 (5 bases). Specimen: PBMCs from blood, collected about 24 months after vaccination. The clonotype originates from a man aged 50-75 years who received an inactivated influenza vaccine. The CDR3 nucleotides read TGCAGCGCCGGTGACACCACGGGGAAGTACTTC. It codes for CSAGDTTGKYF.